A selection of T cell receptor beta chains follows, all from one sample in a study of T cell repertoires in cytomegalovirus infection. MiXCR was run by TCRdb on the reads, yielding one entry per CDR3 protein. The repertoire holds 200,000 to 250,000 distinct CDR3 sequences, with over 20% as singletons. Material for sequencing was CD8+ T cells from PBMCs. The origin of the receptors is a human donor in good health (CMV status not recorded). Some clones in this sample may be carry-over from other donors' samples. Each CDR3 is given with its conserved first and last residue. The D gene is left open where the match is weak. Size values are once, few and many counts, or a class for expanded clones, and some rows have none.

V gene	J gene	clone size	D gene	CDR3 protein	CDR3 DNA
TRBV28	TRBJ2-7	NA	NA	CASSDNEQYF	TGTGCCAGCAGTGATAACGAGCAGTACTTC
TRBV7-6	TRBJ2-1	many	TRBD1	CASSYSGTGLSYNEQFF	TGTGCCAGCAGCTACTCCGGGACAGGACTATCCTACAATGAGCAGTTCTTC
TRBV9	TRBJ2-7	few	NA	CASSAGQLYEQYF	TGTGCCAGCAGCGCCGGACAGCTTTACGAGCAGTACTTC
TRBV7-9	TRBJ1-2	NA	NA	CASSSPIQGDFSYGYTF	TGTGCCAGCAGCTCCCCTATACAGGGAGATTTCAGCTATGGCTACACCTTC
TRBV28	TRBJ2-3	NA	TRBD2	CASSLGGGARDTQYF	TGTGCCAGCAGTTTGGGCGGGGGGGCACGGGATACGCAGTATTTT
TRBV6-6	TRBJ2-2	NA	NA	CASSSPVVTGELLF	TGTGCCAGCAGTTCCCCTGTGGTCACCGGGGAGCTGCTTTTT
TRBV4-1	TRBJ2-1	NA	TRBD2	CASAGEWGSYNEQFF	TGCGCCAGCGCGGGGGAGTGGGGCTCCTACAATGAGCAGTTCTTC
TRBV7-8	TRBJ2-1	NA	TRBD2	CASSRTSGGHNEQFF	TGTGCCAGCAGTCGCACTAGCGGGGGACATAATGAGCAGTTCTTC
TRBV7-9	TRBJ2-2	few	NA	CASSPQGTNTGELFF	TGTGCCAGCAGCCCCCAGGGGACCAACACCGGGGAGCTGTTTTTT
TRBV20-1	TRBJ2-7	NA	NA	CSARDRGRIYEQYF	TGCAGTGCTAGAGATCGCGGCAGAATTTACGAGCAGTACTTC
TRBV7-4	TRBJ1-1	NA	NA	CASSLGDRLNTEAFF	TGTGCCAGCAGCTTAGGAGACAGGTTGAACACTGAAGCTTTCTTT
TRBV4-1	TRBJ1-1	few	NA	CASSQTWGGASYTEAFF	TGCGCCAGCAGCCAAACTTGGGGCGGAGCTTCTTACACTGAAGCTTTCTTT
TRBV29-1	TRBJ1-2	few	NA	CSVARDYGYTF	TGCAGCGTTGCGAGGGACTATGGCTACACCTTC
TRBV29-1	TRBJ2-2	few	TRBD1	CSVEDREETGELFF	TGCAGCGTTGAGGACAGGGAAGAAACCGGGGAGCTGTTTTTT
TRBV20-1	TRBJ2-3	NA	TRBD2	CSAYQLGTRIPDTQYF	TGCAGTGCATATCAGTTGGGGACTAGAATCCCAGATACGCAGTATTTT
TRBV15	TRBJ2-1	NA	TRBD1	CATGDRVGNEQFF	TGTGCCACGGGAGACAGGGTAGGCAATGAGCAGTTCTTC
TRBV28	TRBJ2-7	few	TRBD1	CASSFPGGPFYEQYF	TGTGCCAGCAGTTTCCCAGGGGGACCTTTCTACGAGCAGTACTTC
TRBV7-8	TRBJ2-1	NA	TRBD2	CASSPRWASGGAHEQFF	TGTGCCAGCAGCCCGCGGTGGGCTAGCGGGGGGGCCCATGAGCAGTTCTTC
TRBV29-1	TRBJ2-1	NA	NA	CSVEKGTPYNEQFF	TGCAGCGTTGAGAAGGGGACACCCTACAATGAGCAGTTCTTC
TRBV24-1	TRBJ2-3	NA	NA	CATSAEGTRSDTQYF	TGTGCCACCTCGGCGGAGGGAACACGATCAGATACGCAGTATTTT
TRBV2	TRBJ2-1	NA	NA	CASSESPSYNEQFF	TGTGCCAGCAGTGAGAGTCCCAGTTACAATGAGCAGTTCTTC
TRBV20-1	TRBJ2-1	NA	TRBD2	CSARGRAGEHNEQFF	TGCAGTGCTAGAGGACGAGCGGGGGAGCACAATGAGCAGTTCTTC
TRBV19	TRBJ1-5	NA	NA	CAAGQGNQPQHF	TGTGCCGCCGGGCAGGGAAATCAGCCCCAGCATTTT
TRBV19	TRBJ2-7	few	TRBD1	CASSPRTGLFEQYF	TGTGCCAGTAGTCCTCGGACAGGACTGTTCGAGCAGTACTTC
TRBV14	TRBJ2-5	few	TRBD1	CASSPDRGWETQYF	TGTGCCAGCAGCCCCGACAGGGGATGGGAGACCCAGTACTTC
TRBV7-2	TRBJ2-1	many	TRBD2	CASSHLAGPDEQFF	TGTGCCAGCAGCCACTTAGCGGGTCCCGATGAGCAGTTCTTC
TRBV7-6	TRBJ2-1	few	TRBD2	CASSWSGVGNEQFF	TGTGCCAGCAGCTGGAGCGGGGTGGGGAATGAGCAGTTCTTC
TRBV7-9	TRBJ1-1	NA	NA	CASSPEGVWGAFF	TGTGCCAGCAGCCCCGAGGGGGTCTGGGGGGCTTTCTTT
TRBV5-5	TRBJ1-1	few	TRBD1	CASSAGTGITEAFF	TGTGCCAGCAGCGCGGGGACAGGTATTACTGAAGCTTTCTTT
TRBV27	TRBJ1-4	NA	NA	CASSYVPDEKLFF	TGTGCCAGCAGTTACGTCCCGGATGAAAAACTGTTTTTT
TRBV7-6	TRBJ2-7	NA	NA	CASSRGTGLSYEQYF	TGTGCCAGCAGCCGCGGTACAGGGCTATCCTACGAGCAGTACTTC
TRBV28	TRBJ1-2	few	NA	CASSNSRDLTF	TGTGCCAGCAGTAATTCGCGGGACCTCACCTTC
TRBV29-1	TRBJ1-2	NA	NA	CSVDRGRFEYTF	TGCAGCGTTGACAGGGGCAGGTTCGAATACACCTTC
TRBV27	TRBJ1-5	few	NA	CASRAGGYQPQHF	TGTGCCAGCAGGGCGGGGGGCTATCAGCCCCAGCATTTT
TRBV4-1	TRBJ1-1	NA	NA	CASSTRSGGNTEAFF	TGCGCCAGCAGCACCCGTTCCGGGGGAAACACTGAAGCTTTCTTT
TRBV2	TRBJ1-2	few	NA	CASSPPGRPYGYTF	TGTGCCAGCAGTCCACCGGGACGGCCCTATGGCTACACCTTC
TRBV7-9	TRBJ1-1	NA	NA	CASSLAPAENTEAFF	TGTGCCAGCAGCTTAGCCCCGGCCGAGAACACTGAAGCTTTCTTT
TRBV20-1	TRBJ2-7	NA	NA	CSALNPVDSYEQYF	TGCAGTGCCCTTAATCCGGTAGACTCCTACGAGCAGTACTTC
TRBV7-9	TRBJ2-1	NA	NA	CASKSLHDSPYNEQFF	TGTGCCAGCAAATCCCTCCACGACAGTCCATACAATGAGCAGTTCTTC
TRBV28	TRBJ2-7	few	NA	CASSDTGDYEQYF	TGTGCCAGCAGTGATACGGGGGACTACGAGCAGTACTTC
TRBV20-1	TRBJ1-1	few	NA	CSAPPLSGTEAFF	TGCAGTGCCCCACCCCTATCCGGGACTGAAGCTTTCTTT
TRBV7-6	TRBJ2-1	NA	TRBD2	CASSGVGSGGAYNEQFF	TGTGCCAGCAGCGGAGTTGGTAGCGGGGGGGCCTACAATGAGCAGTTCTTC
TRBV28	TRBJ1-2	few	NA	CASSFSILKTNYGYTF	TGTGCCAGCAGTTTTTCCATTCTGAAAACCAACTATGGCTACACCTTC
TRBV7-2	TRBJ1-4	many	NA	CASSLLGPTPEKLFF	TGTGCCAGCAGCTTACTTGGGCCAACCCCTGAAAAACTGTTTTTT
TRBV28	TRBJ2-7	few	NA	CASSLPGQYYVLGEQYF	TGTGCCAGCAGTCTACCCGGACAGTATTACGTATTAGGAGAGCAGTACTTC
TRBV7-2	TRBJ2-3	many	TRBD2	CASGLVSTDTQYF	TGTGCCAGCGGACTAGTCAGCACAGATACGCAGTATTTT
TRBV3-1	TRBJ2-5	NA	NA	CASSQDLQAGVETQYF	TGTGCCAGCAGCCAAGATCTACAAGCCGGGGTGGAGACCCAGTACTTC
TRBV7-9	TRBJ2-5	NA	TRBD2	CASSLPVAGGLETQYF	TGTGCCAGCAGCTTACCCGTAGCGGGGGGTCTTGAGACCCAGTACTTC
TRBV29-1	TRBJ2-3	NA	TRBD1	CSVEDGVGQLTDTQYF	TGCAGCGTTGAAGATGGGGTGGGACAGCTTACAGATACGCAGTATTTT
TRBV7-9	TRBJ1-1	few	NA	CASLPLGSGGLTTEAFF	TGTGCCAGCCTACCATTAGGTAGTGGGGGGCTGACCACTGAAGCTTTCTTT
TRBV6-6	TRBJ2-1	NA	NA	CASSYGPDEQFF	TGTGCCAGCAGTTACGGCCCTGATGAGCAGTTCTTC
TRBV29-1	TRBJ1-2	NA	TRBD1	CSVPQGIDGYTF	TGCAGCGTTCCACAGGGGATCGACGGCTACACCTTC
TRBV10-3	TRBJ1-2	NA	TRBD1	CAISEDPGQGFGGYTF	TGTGCCATCAGTGAGGACCCGGGACAGGGCTTCGGCGGCTACACCTTC